This T cell receptor (beta chain) was documented in a study of cytomegalovirus exposure and HLA in healthy donors. On this clone itself: Its specificity is not known.

The CDR3 totals 18 residues. Germline V gives CDR1 GTSNPN, CDR2 SVGIG (reference sequence). V was pared by 0 bases and J by 1 base, with 7 bases of the junction left unmatched. At sampling all donors were nominally healthy, likely with unrecorded immune exposures. Findings and limits, study-wide: Both high specificity and high sensitivity reportedly marked the classifier's diagnosis of cytomegalovirus status.

PCR primers comprised 60 Vbeta and 13 Jbeta primers. Sequencing was performed with immunoSEQ multiplex PCR; in TCRdb, only in-frame clones are kept and a portion is missing. The sample yields approximately 160,000 clones, roughly four fifths seen once. This chain links TRBV30 with TRBJ2-2; 11 bases align to TRBD2. Specimen: PBMCs. The sequence came from a woman between 18 and 29 years old in good health and CMV-seronegative. The CDR3 protein is CAWSVLGLAEMNTGELFF. Here the CDR3 DNA reads TGTGCCTGGAGTGTACTGGGACTAGCGGAAATGAACACCGGGGAGCTGTTTTTT.